These T cell receptor beta chains were read from a single sample in a study of blood T cells in healthy people across ages. MiXCR, applied by TCRdb to the 5' RACE reads, yields one record per CDR3 protein. The sample contains 790,000 or so distinct CDR3 sequences, less than 60% of which appear only once. The sequencing sample was made of blood. The receptors were sampled from a man at least 80 years old in good health. The CDR3 runs from the conserved cysteine through the conserved F or W. The order of the fields is J gene, D gene, V gene, clone size, CDR3 protein, CDR3 DNA. D genes are given only for firm matches. Some rows have no size entry. The others give once, few or many, or a class for an expanded clone.

>TRBJ2-7|TRBD1|TRBV10-3|few
CAIRGDREDEQYF
TGTGCCATCAGAGGGGACAGGGAGGACGAGCAGTACTTC
>TRBJ2-1|.|TRBV29-1|many
CSVDRSSYNEQFF
TGCAGCGTTGATAGGAGCTCCTACAATGAGCAGTTCTTC
>TRBJ2-1|TRBD1|TRBV14|many
CASSPRGLYNEQFF
TGTGCCAGCAGCCCCAGGGGGCTCTACAATGAGCAGTTCTTC
>TRBJ2-1|.|TRBV6-6|few
CASSRGEWYEQFF
TGTGCCAGCAGCCGCGGGGAGTGGTATGAGCAGTTCTTC
>TRBJ2-5|.|TRBV5-1|few
CASSYDRNIETQYF
TGCGCCAGCAGCTATGACAGGAATATAGAGACCCAGTACTTC
>TRBJ2-1|.|TRBV20-1|.
CSARDAGGYNEQFF
TGCAGTGCTAGAGATGCGGGTGGGTACAATGAGCAGTTCTTC
>TRBJ1-2|TRBD1|TRBV29-1|.
CSVPRQGARYGYTF
TGCAGCGTGCCCAGACAGGGGGCTCGGTATGGCTACACCTTC
>TRBJ2-7|.|TRBV6-1|.
CASTAIHSYEQYF
TGTGCCAGCACTGCTATTCACTCCTACGAGCAGTACTTC
>TRBJ1-5|.|TRBV6-2/TRBV6-3|.
CASSYGTLQPQHF
TGTGCCAGCAGTTATGGGACACTTCAGCCCCAGCATTTT
>TRBJ1-5|TRBD1|TRBV4-2|.
CASSQSDRSNQPQHF
TGTGCCAGCAGCCAATCGGACAGGAGCAATCAGCCCCAGCATTTT
>TRBJ2-1|.|TRBV5-1|many
CASSPDKGTGNEQFF
TGCGCCAGCAGCCCGGACAAGGGCACCGGCAATGAGCAGTTCTTC
>TRBJ2-7|TRBD2|TRBV20-1|.
CSAHPGLAGGPSDEQYF
TGCAGTGCTCACCCGGGACTAGCGGGAGGGCCGTCCGACGAGCAGTACTTC
>TRBJ2-3|TRBD2|TRBV20-1|few
CSANSLAGGTDTQYF
TGCAGTGCTAATTCCCTAGCGGGAGGTACAGATACGCAGTATTTT
>TRBJ2-1|TRBD1|TRBV27|.
CASSTPGTGRRFF
TGTGCCAGCAGTACCCCCGGGACAGGGCGGAGGTTCTTC
>TRBJ2-2|TRBD2|TRBV7-9|.
CASNPLGTRGSGELFF
TGTGCCAGCAACCCCCTCGGGACTAGAGGATCCGGGGAGCTGTTTTTT
>TRBJ2-1|TRBD2|TRBV28|few
CASSPSGRFRNEQFF
TGTGCCAGCAGCCCCAGCGGGAGGTTCAGAAATGAGCAGTTCTTC
>TRBJ1-5|.|TRBV4-3|.
CASSQVVGRTLGQPQHF
TGCGCCAGCAGCCAAGTCGTGGGTAGGACATTGGGACAGCCCCAGCATTTT
>TRBJ2-3|TRBD1|TRBV7-2|.
CASSSTGYYSTDTQYF
TGTGCCAGCAGCTCGACAGGGTATTATAGCACAGATACGCAGTATTTT
>TRBJ2-5|TRBD2|TRBV7-2|.
CASSLRRGVQETQYF
TGTGCCAGCAGCTTAAGGCGGGGGGTCCAAGAGACCCAGTACTTC
>TRBJ2-3|TRBD1|TRBV11-3|few
CASSTRTGRTDTQYF
TGTGCCAGCAGCACGCGGACAGGGCGCACAGATACGCAGTATTTT
>TRBJ2-3|.|TRBV7-2|many
CASSLVGGPDTQYF
TGTGCCAGCAGCTTAGTGGGCGGGCCAGATACGCAGTATTTT
>TRBJ2-7|.|TRBV28|.
CASRSPGPLVGSREQYF
TGTGCCAGCAGGTCCCCGGGACCCCTGGTCGGTTCGAGGGAGCAGTACTTC
>TRBJ2-1|TRBD1|TRBV24-1|.
CATSDFGTAREQFF
TGTGCCACCAGTGATTTTGGGACAGCGCGGGAGCAGTTCTTC
>TRBJ2-7|TRBD2|TRBV5-1|few
CASSLGAGGVGEQYF
TGCGCCAGCAGCTTGGGCGCGGGAGGAGTAGGCGAGCAGTACTTC
>TRBJ1-2|TRBD1|TRBV20-1|.
CSATHSAGGSGYTF
TGCAGTGCTACCCATTCGGCAGGGGGTTCTGGCTACACCTTC
>TRBJ2-1|TRBD2|TRBV18|.
CASSPSNSGSNEQFF
TGTGCCAGCTCACCAAGTAATAGCGGGAGCAATGAGCAGTTCTTC